The T cell receptor beta chain described here comes from a study of shared clonotypes between healthy human individuals. Points from the study as a whole: Compared with clonotypes that all four donors shared, non-shared clonotypes had lower generation probabilities. Around 5% of naive CD4 clonotypes were common to a handful of donors.

Each PCR replicate from the sorted subsets contained around 200 ng DNA, which is about 30,000 T cell genomes. Sequenced by immunoSEQ multiplex PCR; TCRdb stores in-frame clones only, minus some. Of roughly 650,000 clones in the sample, 95% to 97% were seen once. Naive CD8 isolation took CD45RO-negative cells positively selected for CCR7 and excluded terminally differentiated effector memory CD45RA+ cells. This CDR3 has 15 amino acids. Germline-derived CDR1 and CDR2 are SGHAT and FQDESV (reference sequence). V was cut by 3 bases and J by 6 bases, with 14 bases left in between. This clone is a singleton in its sample. What it binds is not known.

This TCR derives from a woman aged 30 to 39 in good health. The sequencing sample was made of naive CD8+ T cells sorted from blood. The chain couples TRBV11-1 to TRBJ2-2; D perhaps matches TRBD1 (6 bases). The CDR3 DNA reads as TGTGCCAGCAGCTTCTCCCCCAGGGGACCCGGGGAGCTGTTTTTT. Translating it yields CASSFSPRGPGELFF.